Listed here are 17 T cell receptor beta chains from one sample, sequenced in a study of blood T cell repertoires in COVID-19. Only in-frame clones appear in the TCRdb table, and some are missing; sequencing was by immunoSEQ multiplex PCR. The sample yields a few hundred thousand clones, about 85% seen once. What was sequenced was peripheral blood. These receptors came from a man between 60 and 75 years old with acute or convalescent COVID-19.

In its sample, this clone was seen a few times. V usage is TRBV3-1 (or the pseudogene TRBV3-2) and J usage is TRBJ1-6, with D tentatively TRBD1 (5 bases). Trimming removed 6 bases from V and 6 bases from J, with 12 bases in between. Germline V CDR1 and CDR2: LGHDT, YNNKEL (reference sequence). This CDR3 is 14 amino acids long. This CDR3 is CASRHGGTNSPLHF. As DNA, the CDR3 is TGTGCCAGCAGACATGGGGGGACTAATTCACCCCTCCACTTT.

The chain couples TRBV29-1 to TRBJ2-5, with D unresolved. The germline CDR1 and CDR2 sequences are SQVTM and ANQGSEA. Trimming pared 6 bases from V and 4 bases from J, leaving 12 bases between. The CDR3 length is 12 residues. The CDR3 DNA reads TGCAGCGTCGCCGCGGCCGGAGAGACCCAGTACTTC. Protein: CSVAAAGETQYF. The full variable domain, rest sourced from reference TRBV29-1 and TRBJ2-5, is SAVISQKPSRDICQRGTSLTIQCQVDSQVTMMFWYRQQPGQSLTLIATANQGSEATYESGFVIDKFPISRPNLTFSTLTVSNMSPEDSSIYLCSVAAAGETQYFGPGTRLLVL.

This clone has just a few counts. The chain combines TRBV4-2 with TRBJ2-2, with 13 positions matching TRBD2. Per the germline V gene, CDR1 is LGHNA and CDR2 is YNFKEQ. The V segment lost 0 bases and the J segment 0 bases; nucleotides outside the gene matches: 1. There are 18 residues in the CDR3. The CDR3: CASSQELAGGTNTGELFF. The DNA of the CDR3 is TGTGCCAGCAGCCAAGAACTAGCGGGAGGGACGAACACCGGGGAGCTGTTTTTT.

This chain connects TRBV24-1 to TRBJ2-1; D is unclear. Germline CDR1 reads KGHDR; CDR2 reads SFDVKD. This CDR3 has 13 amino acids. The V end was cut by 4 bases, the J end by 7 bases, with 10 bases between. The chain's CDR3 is CATSEVGANEQFF. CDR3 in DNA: TGTGCCACCAGTGAAGTTGGAGCGAATGAGCAGTTCTTC.

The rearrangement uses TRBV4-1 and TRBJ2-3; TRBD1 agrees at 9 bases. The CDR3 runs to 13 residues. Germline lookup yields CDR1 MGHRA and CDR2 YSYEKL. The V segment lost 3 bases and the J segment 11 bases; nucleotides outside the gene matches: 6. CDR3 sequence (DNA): TGCGCCAGCAGCCAGACCTGGACAGGGGTGCAGTATTTT. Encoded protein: CASSQTWTGVQYF.

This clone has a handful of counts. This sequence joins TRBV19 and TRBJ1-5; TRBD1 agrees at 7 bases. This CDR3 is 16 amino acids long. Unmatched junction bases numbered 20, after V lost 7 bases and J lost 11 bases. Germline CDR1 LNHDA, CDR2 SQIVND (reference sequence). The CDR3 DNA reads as TGTGCCAGTACGAGGGGGCCCGACAGGGCGGTGTGGGCCCAGCATTTT. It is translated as CASTRGPDRAVWAQHF.

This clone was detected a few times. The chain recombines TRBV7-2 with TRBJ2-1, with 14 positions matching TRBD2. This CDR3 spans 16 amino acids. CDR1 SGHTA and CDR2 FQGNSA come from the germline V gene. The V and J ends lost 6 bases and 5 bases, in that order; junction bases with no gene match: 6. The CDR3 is CASRRLAGGADNEQFF. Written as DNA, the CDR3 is TGTGCCAGCAGACGACTAGCGGGGGGGGCCGACAATGAGCAGTTCTTC. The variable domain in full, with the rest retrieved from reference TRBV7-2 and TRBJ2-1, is GAGVSQSPSNKVTEKGKDVELRCDPISGHTALYWYRQSLGQGLEFLIYFQGNSAPDKSGLPSDRFSAERTGGSVSTLTIQRTQQEDSAVYLCASRRLAGGADNEQFFGPGTRLTVL.

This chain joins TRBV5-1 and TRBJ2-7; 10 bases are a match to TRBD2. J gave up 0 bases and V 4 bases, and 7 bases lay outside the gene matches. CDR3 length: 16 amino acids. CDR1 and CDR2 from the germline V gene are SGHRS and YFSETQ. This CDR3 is CASSPGTSASSYEQYF. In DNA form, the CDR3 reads TGCGCCAGCAGCCCAGGGACTAGCGCGAGCTCCTACGAGCAGTACTTC.

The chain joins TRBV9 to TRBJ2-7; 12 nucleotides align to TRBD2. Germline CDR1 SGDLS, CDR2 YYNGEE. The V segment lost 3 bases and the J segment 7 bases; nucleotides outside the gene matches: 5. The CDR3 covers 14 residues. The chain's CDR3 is CASSGTSGAGEQYF. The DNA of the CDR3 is TGTGCCAGCAGCGGGACTAGCGGGGCGGGGGAGCAGTACTTC.

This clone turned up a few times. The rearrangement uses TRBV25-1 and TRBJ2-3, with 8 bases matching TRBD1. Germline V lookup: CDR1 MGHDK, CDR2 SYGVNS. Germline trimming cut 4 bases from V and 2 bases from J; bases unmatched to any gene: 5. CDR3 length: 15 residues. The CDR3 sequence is CASSASDRDTDTQYF. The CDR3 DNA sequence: TGTGCCAGCAGTGCCTCGGACAGGGACACAGATACGCAGTATTTT. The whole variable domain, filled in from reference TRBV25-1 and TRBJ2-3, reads EADIYQTPRYLVIGTGKKITLECSQTMGHDKMYWYQQDPGMELHLIHYSYGVNSTEKGDLSSESTVSRIRTEHFPLTLESARPSHTSQYLCASSASDRDTDTQYFGPGTRLTVL.

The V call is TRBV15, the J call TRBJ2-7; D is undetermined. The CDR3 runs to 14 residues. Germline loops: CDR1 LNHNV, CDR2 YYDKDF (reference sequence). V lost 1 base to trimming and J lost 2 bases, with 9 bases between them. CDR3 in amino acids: CATSRVQATYEQYF. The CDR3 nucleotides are TGTGCCACCAGCAGAGTGCAGGCCACCTACGAGCAGTACTTC.

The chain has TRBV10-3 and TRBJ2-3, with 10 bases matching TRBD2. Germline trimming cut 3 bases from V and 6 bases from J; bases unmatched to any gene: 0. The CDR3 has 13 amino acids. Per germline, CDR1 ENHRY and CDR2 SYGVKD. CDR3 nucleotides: TGTGCCATCAGTGAACTAGCGGGGGATACGCAGTATTTT. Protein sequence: CAISELAGDTQYF.

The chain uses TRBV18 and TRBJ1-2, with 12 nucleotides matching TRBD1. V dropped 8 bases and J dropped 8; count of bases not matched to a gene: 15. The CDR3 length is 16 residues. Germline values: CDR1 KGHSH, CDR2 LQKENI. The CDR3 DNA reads TGTGCCAGCACTCTCCTTCCAGGGACAGGGGGCGACGGCTACACCTTC. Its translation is CASTLLPGTGGDGYTF.

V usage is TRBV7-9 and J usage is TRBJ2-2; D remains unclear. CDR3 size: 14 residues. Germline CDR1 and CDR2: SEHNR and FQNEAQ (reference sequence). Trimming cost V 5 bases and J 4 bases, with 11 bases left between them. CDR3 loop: CASSPSAGTGELFF. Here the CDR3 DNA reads TGTGCCAGCAGCCCCAGCGCCGGCACCGGGGAGCTGTTTTTT.

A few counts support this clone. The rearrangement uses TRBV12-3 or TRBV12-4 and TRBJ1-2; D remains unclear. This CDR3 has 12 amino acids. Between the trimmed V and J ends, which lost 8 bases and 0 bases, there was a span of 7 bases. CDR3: CASSRANYGYTF. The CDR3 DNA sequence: TGTGCCAGCTCTAGAGCTAACTATGGCTACACCTTC.

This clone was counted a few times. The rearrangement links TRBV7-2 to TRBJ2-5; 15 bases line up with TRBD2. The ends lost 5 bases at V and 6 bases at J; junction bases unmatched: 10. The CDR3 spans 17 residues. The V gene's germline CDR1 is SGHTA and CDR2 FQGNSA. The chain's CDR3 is CASSPAGLAGGGKTQYF. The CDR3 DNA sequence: TGTGCCAGCAGCCCGGCGGGACTAGCGGGAGGAGGGAAGACCCAGTACTTC. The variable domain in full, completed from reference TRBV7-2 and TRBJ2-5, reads GAGVSQSPSNKVTEKGKDVELRCDPISGHTALYWYRQSLGQGLEFLIYFQGNSAPDKSGLPSDRFSAERTGGSVSTLTIQRTQQEDSAVYLCASSPAGLAGGGKTQYFGPGTRLLVL.

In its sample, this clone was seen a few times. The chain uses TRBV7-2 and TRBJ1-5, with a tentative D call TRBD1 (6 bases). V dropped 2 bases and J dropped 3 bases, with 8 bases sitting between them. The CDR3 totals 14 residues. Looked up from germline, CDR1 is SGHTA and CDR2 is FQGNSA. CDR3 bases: TGTGCCAGCAGCTTAACAGGGCCCAATCAGCCCCAGCATTTT. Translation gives CASSLTGPNQPQHF.